Included here is one T cell receptor (beta chain) sequence, with context. The antigen remains undetermined. The sample is drawn from a study of human CD4 T cells and Enterobacteriaceae. Whole-study findings and limits: Ex vivo, broadly cross-reactive clonotypes appeared more expanded than specific ones.

Sorting took every CD4+ cell except CD45RA+CCR7+CD95- naive cells, reaching over 98% purity. V was trimmed by 5 bases and J by 4 bases, leaving 12 bases between them. Germline V gives CDR1 GTSNPN, CDR2 SVGIG (reference sequence). CDR3 size: 13 residues. Method: immunoSEQ multiplex PCR; TCRdb's copy keeps in-frame clones and lacks some. The data show tens of thousands of clones, with almost 85% seen just once and around 1.7% held by the top ten. The chain is built from TRBV30 and TRBJ1-5; perhaps TRBD1 as D (5 bases). Source material: memory CD4+ T cells from blood. The clonotype was recovered from a human donor in good health. The CDR3 loop is CAWETAQNQPQHF. The CDR3 DNA reads as TGTGCCTGGGAGACAGCCCAGAATCAGCCCCAGCATTTT.